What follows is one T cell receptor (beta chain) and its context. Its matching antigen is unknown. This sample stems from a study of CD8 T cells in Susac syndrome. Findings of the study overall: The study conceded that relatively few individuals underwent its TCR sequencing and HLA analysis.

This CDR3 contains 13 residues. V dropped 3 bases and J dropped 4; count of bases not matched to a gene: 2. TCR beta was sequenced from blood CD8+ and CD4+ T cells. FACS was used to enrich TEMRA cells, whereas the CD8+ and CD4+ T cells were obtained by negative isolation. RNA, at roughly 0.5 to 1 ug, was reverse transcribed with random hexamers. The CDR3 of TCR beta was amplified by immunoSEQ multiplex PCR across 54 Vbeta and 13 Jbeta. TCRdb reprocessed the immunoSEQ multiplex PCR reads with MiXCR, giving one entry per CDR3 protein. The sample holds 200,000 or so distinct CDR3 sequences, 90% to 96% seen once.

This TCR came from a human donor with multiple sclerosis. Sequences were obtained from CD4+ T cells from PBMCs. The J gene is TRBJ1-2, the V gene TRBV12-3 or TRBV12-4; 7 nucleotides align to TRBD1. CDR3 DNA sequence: TGTGCCAGCAGTTTGGGACAGTTCTATGGCTACACCTTC. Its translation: CASSLGQFYGYTF.